This entry is about one TCR beta chain. This specimen comes from a study of blood T cell repertoires in COVID-19. Overall study context: COVID-19 samples, acute and convalescent, were from the United States, Italy and Spain. Sample material is recorded as cDNA or gDNA derived from T cells, B-cell-depleted T cells, or PBMCs.

In germline, CDR1 is GTSNPN, CDR2 SVGIG (reference sequence). This CDR3 has 13 residues. J gave up 4 bases and V 7 bases, and 5 bases lay outside the gene matches. Under the authors' procedure: Estimated nucleated cell counts came from reference gene primer amplification. Clones were read by immunoSEQ multiplex PCR, and TCRdb kept only the in-frame ones, dropping some. V and J calls and clone size are copied from that table; D and trimming were computed from the DNA. The table lists just over 650,000 clones, approximately 90% of them singletons. The TCR comes from a young woman with acute or convalescent COVID-19. Sequenced input: peripheral blood. This rearrangement joins TRBV30 to TRBJ1-3; 9 nucleotides match TRBD1. Here the CDR3 DNA reads TGTGCCTCGGACAGGGGATCAGGAAACACCATATATTTT. Its translation: CASDRGSGNTIYF.